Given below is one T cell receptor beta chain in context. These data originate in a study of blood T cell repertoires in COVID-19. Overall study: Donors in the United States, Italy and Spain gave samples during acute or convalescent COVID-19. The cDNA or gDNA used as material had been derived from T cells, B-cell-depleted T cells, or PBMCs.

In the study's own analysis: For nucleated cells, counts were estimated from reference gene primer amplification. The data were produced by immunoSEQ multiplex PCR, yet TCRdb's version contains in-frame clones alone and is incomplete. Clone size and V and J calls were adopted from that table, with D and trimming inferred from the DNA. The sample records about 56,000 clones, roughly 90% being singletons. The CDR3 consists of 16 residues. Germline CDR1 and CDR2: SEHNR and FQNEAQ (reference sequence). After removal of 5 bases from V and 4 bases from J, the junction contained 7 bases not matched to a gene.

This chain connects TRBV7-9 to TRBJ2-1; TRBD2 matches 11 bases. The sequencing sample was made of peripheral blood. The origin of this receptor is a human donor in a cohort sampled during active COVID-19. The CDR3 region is CASSRVAGGRYNEQFF. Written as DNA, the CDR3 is TGTGCCAGCAGCAGAGTAGCGGGGGGGCGGTACAATGAGCAGTTCTTC.